The clone carrying this T cell receptor (beta chain) was picked up a small number of times. The sample comes from a study of T-cell reconstitution after alpha-beta-depleted transplantation in children. The library targeted TCRbeta and was prepared with unique molecular identifiers. Each CDR3 protein is one row after TCRdb ran MiXCR on the PCR reads. The table lists approximately 590,000 distinct CDR3 sequences, 10% of them singletons. Trimming cost V 4 bases and J 4 bases; bases outside gene matches: 5. The CDR3 sequence is 16 residues long. In germline, CDR1 is SGHRS, CDR2 YFSETQ. The V and J genes are TRBV5-1 and TRBJ2-2, with 12 bases that match TRBD2. The clonotype was recovered from a human donor who donated a stem cell graft to a child with acute myeloid leukemia. This material consisted of PBMCs from the stem cell graft donor, taken from the stem cell graft. The CDR3 region has the DNA TGCGCCAGCAGCCCCGGGACTAGCGGGTTCACCGGGGAGCTGTTTTTT. Translating gives CASSPGTSGFTGELFF.